This T cell receptor (beta chain) was sequenced in a study of CD8 T cells in Susac syndrome. Broader study findings: The study recognized that the number of individuals in its TCR sequencing and HLA analysis was relatively small.

CD8+ and CD4+ T cells from blood underwent TCR beta sequencing. Negative isolation was used for CD8+ and CD4+ T cells, and FACS enrichment was applied to TEMRA cells. CDR1 is SQVTM, CDR2 ANQGSEA, per germline. This CDR3 has 12 residues. Trimming cost V 1 base and J 6 bases, with 9 bases left between them. Reverse transcription used about 0.45 to 1 ug RNA and random hexamers. Amplification of TCR beta CDR3 across 54 Vbeta and 13 Jbeta was performed with immunoSEQ multiplex PCR. TCRdb ran MiXCR on the immunoSEQ multiplex PCR reads and lists one entry per CDR3 protein. The sample has 150,000 to 200,000 distinct CDR3 sequences; about 94% are singletons. Details on this clonotype: The antigen remains undetermined.

The receptor comes from a human donor in good health. This sequence joins TRBV29-1 and TRBJ1-2; D ambiguous. The sequenced material came from CD4+ T cells from PBMCs. CDR3 nucleotide sequence: TGCAGCGTTGAAGCGAGATGGCATGGCTACACCTTC. Translated: CSVEARWHGYTF.